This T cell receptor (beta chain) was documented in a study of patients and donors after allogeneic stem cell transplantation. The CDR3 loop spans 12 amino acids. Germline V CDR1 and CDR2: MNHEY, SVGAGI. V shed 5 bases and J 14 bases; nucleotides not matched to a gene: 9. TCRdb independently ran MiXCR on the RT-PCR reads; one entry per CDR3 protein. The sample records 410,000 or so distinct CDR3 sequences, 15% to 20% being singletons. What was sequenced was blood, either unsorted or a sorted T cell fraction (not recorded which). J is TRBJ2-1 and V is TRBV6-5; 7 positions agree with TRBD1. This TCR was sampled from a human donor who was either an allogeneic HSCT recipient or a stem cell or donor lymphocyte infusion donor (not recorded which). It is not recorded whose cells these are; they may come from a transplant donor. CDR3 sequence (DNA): TGTGCCAGCAGTCCGACCGTGGGGACAGAGTTCTTC. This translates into CASSPTVGTEFF.